A selection of T cell receptor beta chains follows, all from one sample in a study of T-cell reconstitution after alpha-beta-depleted transplantation in children. In TCRdb, the PCR reads were re-called with MiXCR into one record per CDR3 protein. Among more than 550,000 distinct CDR3 sequences listed, over 9.5% were seen once. Here the sequenced sample was PBMCs from the stem cell graft donor, taken from the stem cell graft. Receptor source: a human donor who donated a stem cell graft to a child with acute myeloid leukemia. Each CDR3 is given with its conserved first and last residue. The D gene is left open where the match is weak. Part of the rows lack a size; the others show once, few, many or a class for expanded clones.

clone_size	d_call	j_call	v_call	cdr3_aa	cdr3_nt
-	-	TRBJ2-7	TRBV7-8	CASSLNVGTSPYEQYF	TGTGCCAGCAGCTTAAACGTAGGGACAAGCCCCTACGAGCAGTACTTC
-	-	TRBJ2-7	TRBV2	CASSLTPMNEQYF	TGTGCCAGCAGTCTCACCCCTATGAACGAGCAGTACTTC
many	TRBD2	TRBJ2-2	TRBV6-1	CASSASAGVVGELFF	TGTGCCAGCAGTGCCTCAGCGGGAGTGGTCGGGGAGCTGTTTTTT
few	TRBD2	TRBJ2-1	TRBV9	CASSVSAGGYNEQFF	TGTGCCAGCAGCGTATCAGCGGGGGGGTACAATGAGCAGTTCTTC
-	-	TRBJ2-5	TRBV11-2	CASSSYVETQYF	TGTGCCAGCAGCTCGTATGTGGAGACCCAGTACTTC
-	TRBD2	TRBJ2-1	TRBV30	CAWSGPGGIEQFF	TGTGCCTGGAGTGGCCCGGGGGGGATTGAGCAGTTCTTC
many	TRBD1	TRBJ2-5	TRBV6-5	CASSYDPRQGDGKTQYF	TGTGCCAGCAGTTACGATCCGAGACAGGGCGATGGGAAGACCCAGTACTTC
few	TRBD2	TRBJ2-7	TRBV12-3/TRBV12-4	CASSQTSGHPNEQYF	TGTGCCAGCAGTCAAACTAGCGGCCATCCCAACGAGCAGTACTTC
many	TRBD2	TRBJ2-1	TRBV29-1	CSVGGRAYNEQFF	TGCAGCGTTGGCGGGAGGGCCTACAATGAGCAGTTCTTC
many	-	TRBJ2-2	TRBV6-2/TRBV6-3	CASSPPGANTGELFF	TGTGCCAGCAGCCCCCCTGGCGCTAACACCGGGGAGCTGTTTTTT
many	TRBD1	TRBJ1-1	TRBV28	CASSLPSGGTGEAFF	TGTGCCAGCAGTTTGCCCTCAGGGGGCACCGGTGAAGCTTTCTTT
few	-	TRBJ2-5	TRBV3-1	CASSQVGTVGSQETQYF	TGTGCCAGCAGCCAGGTTGGGACCGTGGGGTCCCAAGAGACCCAGTACTTC
few	TRBD1	TRBJ2-6	TRBV27	CASRGTGVSNVLTF	TGTGCCAGCAGGGGGACAGGAGTGTCCAACGTCCTGACTTTC
many	-	TRBJ2-1	TRBV7-2	CASSLEFGLNEQFF	TGTGCCAGCAGCTTAGAATTCGGGCTCAATGAGCAGTTCTTC
few	-	TRBJ1-1	TRBV6-1	CAIGKTRGMNTEAFF	TGTGCCATAGGGAAGACAAGGGGGATGAACACTGAAGCTTTCTTT
many	-	TRBJ2-1	TRBV7-2	CASSLDHEQFF	TGTGCCAGCAGCTTAGATCATGAGCAGTTCTTC
-	TRBD1	TRBJ2-5	TRBV5-1	CASSLYRGIDQETQYF	TGCGCCAGCAGCTTATACAGGGGGATCGACCAAGAGACCCAGTACTTC
many	TRBD2	TRBJ2-2	TRBV12-3/TRBV12-4	CASSLAGGNGELFF	TGTGCCAGCAGTCTAGCGGGAGGGAACGGGGAGCTGTTTTTT
-	TRBD2	TRBJ2-3	TRBV11-2	CASNSQVGGRSTDTQYF	TGTGCCAGCAACTCCCAGGTTGGCGGGAGGAGCACAGATACGCAGTATTTT
-	-	TRBJ2-1	TRBV7-2	CASSLGAAIGNEQFF	TGTGCCAGCAGCTTAGGAGCGGCCATAGGGAATGAGCAGTTCTTC
-	-	TRBJ1-5	TRBV7-2	CASSLSRGFHQPQHF	TGTGCCAGCAGCTTATCCAGGGGATTTCATCAGCCCCAGCATTTT
many	-	TRBJ1-2	TRBV4-3	CASSQDVGTGTLLANYGYTF	TGCGCCAGCAGCCAAGACGTGGGGACGGGGACGTTACTAGCTAACTATGGCTACACCTTC
-	-	TRBJ2-7	TRBV6-5	CASLKDGETYEQYF	TGTGCCAGCCTAAAGGACGGGGAGACCTACGAGCAGTACTTC
many	TRBD1	TRBJ2-1	TRBV29-1	CSATQGGQGNEQFF	TGCAGCGCCACACAGGGGGGTCAGGGCAATGAGCAGTTCTTC
-	-	TRBJ2-5	TRBV24-1	CATSDYKGREETQYF	TGTGCCACCAGTGATTATAAGGGCAGGGAAGAGACCCAGTACTTC
-	TRBD2	TRBJ2-2	TRBV7-8	CASSRGGFPAELFF	TGTGCCAGCAGCCGCGGGGGATTCCCGGCGGAGCTGTTTTTT
few	TRBD2	TRBJ2-3	TRBV29-1	CSVPSGGSTDTQYF	TGCAGCGTTCCTAGCGGGGGTTCCACAGATACGCAGTATTTT
-	-	TRBJ2-7	TRBV28	CASYEGRDEQYF	TGTGCCAGCTACGAGGGGCGAGACGAGCAGTACTTC
few	-	TRBJ2-7	TRBV5-5	CASSVGTLSSYEQYF	TGTGCCAGCAGCGTCGGGACTCTGAGCTCCTACGAGCAGTACTTC
-	-	TRBJ1-1	TRBV3-1	CASSQDIGGTEAFF	TGTGCCAGCAGCCAAGATATTGGGGGGACTGAAGCTTTCTTT
many	-	TRBJ2-4	TRBV6-5	CASSYPGTHIQYF	TGTGCCAGCAGTTACCCCGGGACACACATTCAGTACTTC
-	TRBD1	TRBJ2-5	TRBV5-1	CASSPGTGGEETQYF	TGCGCCAGCAGCCCCGGGACAGGGGGTGAGGAGACCCAGTACTTC
many	TRBD1	TRBJ2-7	TRBV20-1	CSGRTGQSYEQYF	TGCAGTGGGCGGACAGGGCAATCCTACGAGCAGTACTTC
-	TRBD1	TRBJ1-2	TRBV29-1	CSVAGQGVGYTF	TGCAGCGTGGCGGGACAGGGCGTTGGCTACACCTTC
few	TRBD1	TRBJ1-5	TRBV11-2	CASRQGNQPQHF	TGTGCCAGCCGACAGGGGAATCAGCCCCAGCATTTT
-	TRBD2	TRBJ2-3	TRBV7-8	CASSKREGGTDTQYF	TGTGCCAGCAGCAAGCGGGAGGGCGGCACAGATACGCAGTATTTT
many	-	TRBJ2-7	TRBV7-2	CASSLRGAPNEQYF	TGTGCCAGCAGCTTAAGGGGGGCTCCCAACGAGCAGTACTTC
-	-	TRBJ2-7	TRBV28	CASSLLVRTYEQYF	TGTGCCAGCAGTTTATTGGTCCGGACATACGAGCAGTACTTC
few	-	TRBJ2-3	TRBV7-3	CASSPYGGTSDTQYF	TGTGCCAGCAGCCCCTACGGGGGAACTTCAGATACGCAGTATTTT
few	TRBD2	TRBJ2-2	TRBV24-1	CATEQGGAGDRELFF	TGTGCCACGGAACAAGGAGGAGCGGGAGACCGGGAGCTGTTTTTT
-	TRBD1	TRBJ2-2	TRBV18	CASSPKDRANTGELFF	TGTGCCAGCTCACCAAAGGACAGGGCGAACACCGGGGAGCTGTTTTTT
many	-	TRBJ2-1	TRBV10-3	CAISRAGQNNEQFF	TGTGCCATCAGCCGAGCGGGACAGAACAATGAGCAGTTCTTC
many	TRBD1	TRBJ1-2	TRBV5-1	CASSRTGTGANYGYTF	TGCGCCAGCAGCCGAACCGGGACAGGGGCTAACTATGGCTACACCTTC
few	TRBD1	TRBJ1-2	TRBV12-3/TRBV12-4	CASTGQGSYGYTF	TGTGCCAGCACCGGACAGGGGAGCTATGGCTACACCTTC
many	TRBD2	TRBJ2-1	TRBV3-1	CASRWGTSGYNEQFF	TGTGCCAGCAGGTGGGGGACTAGCGGTTACAATGAGCAGTTCTTC
-	-	TRBJ1-5	TRBV27	CASSSVNQPQHF	TGTGCCAGCAGTTCGGTCAATCAGCCCCAGCATTTT
-	-	TRBJ1-1	TRBV20-1	CSARAQTKGEAFF	TGCAGTGCTAGAGCACAGACAAAGGGTGAAGCTTTCTTT
-	-	TRBJ2-7	TRBV6-5	CASSFGGTPYEQYF	TGTGCCAGCAGTTTCGGCGGGACTCCCTACGAGCAGTACTTC